The entry that follows covers one TCR beta chain sequence. Its specificity is unknown. CDR3 and TCR beta VDJ profiling relied on a genomic DNA template. TCRdb re-called the reads with MiXCR, one entry per CDR3 protein. The data hold around 290,000 distinct CDR3 sequences, with 45% to 65% observed a single time. Germline loops: CDR1 SGHTA, CDR2 FQGTGA. The V gene lost 2 bases and the J gene lost 5 bases, with 18 bases spanning the gap. This CDR3 comprises 16 residues. Flow cytometry had shown expanded CD8+CD57+ cells in the patients chosen for sequencing. This specimen belongs to a study of CD8+CD57+ T cells in acquired aplastic anemia. Study as a whole: Sorted CD4+ plus CD8+ cells gave DNA averaging around 3.2 ug. Study-wide results and limits: In common between the patients and the controls were twenty-nine CD8+ CDR3 sequences.

The source is a human donor with aplastic anemia. The sample taken for sequencing was sorted CD4+, CD8+, or CD8+CD57+ T cells (not recorded which) from PBMCs. The V gene is TRBV7-3, the J gene TRBJ2-5, with D possibly being TRBD1 or TRBD2 (5 bases each). CDR3 DNA: TGTGCCAGCAGCTTAGTGTTAATGGGGACCGTGGAGACCCAGTACTTC. Its translation is CASSLVLMGTVETQYF.